This entry features one T cell receptor (beta chain) sequence. No antigen is known for it. Donors were Caucasian adults residing in Nashville, Tennessee, USA. TCRdb keeps only in-frame clones here, not all; method: immunoSEQ multiplex PCR. The sample has hundreds of thousands of clones, around 72% seen once. This record comes from a study of shared clonotypes between healthy human individuals. Study outcomes and limitations: Only blood was sampled; tissue repertoires likely differ. The generation probabilities recorded for non-shared clonotypes fell below those of clonotypes shared by all four donors. Estimated richness values were generally larger in naive subsets than in memory subsets.

V lost 3 bases and J 4 bases, leaving 7 bases between the germline ends. The CDR3 length is 12 residues. Looked up from germline, CDR1 is SQVTM and CDR2 is ANQGSEA. This chain connects TRBV29-1 to TRBJ2-1; the D is unclear. The TCR sequence derives from a woman under 40 in good health. The sample consisted of memory CD4+ T cells sorted from blood. This sample's subset: CD45RA-negative fraction. CDR3 residues: CSVESLYNEQFF. CDR3 nucleotides: TGCAGCGTTGAGAGTCTTTACAATGAGCAGTTCTTC.